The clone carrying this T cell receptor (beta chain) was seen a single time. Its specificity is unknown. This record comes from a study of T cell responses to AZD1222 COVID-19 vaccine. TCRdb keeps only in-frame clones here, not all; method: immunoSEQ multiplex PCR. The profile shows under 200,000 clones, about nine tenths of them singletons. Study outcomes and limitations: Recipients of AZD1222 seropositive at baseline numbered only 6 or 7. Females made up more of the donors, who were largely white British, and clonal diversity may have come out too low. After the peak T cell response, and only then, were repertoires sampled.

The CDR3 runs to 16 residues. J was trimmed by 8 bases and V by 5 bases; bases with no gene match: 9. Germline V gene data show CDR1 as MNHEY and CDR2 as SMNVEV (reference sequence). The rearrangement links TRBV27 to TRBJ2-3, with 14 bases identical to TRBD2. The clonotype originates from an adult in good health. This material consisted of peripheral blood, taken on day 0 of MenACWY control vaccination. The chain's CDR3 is CASSGTGLAGEGTQYF. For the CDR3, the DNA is TGTGCCAGCAGTGGAACGGGACTAGCGGGAGAGGGTACGCAGTATTTT.